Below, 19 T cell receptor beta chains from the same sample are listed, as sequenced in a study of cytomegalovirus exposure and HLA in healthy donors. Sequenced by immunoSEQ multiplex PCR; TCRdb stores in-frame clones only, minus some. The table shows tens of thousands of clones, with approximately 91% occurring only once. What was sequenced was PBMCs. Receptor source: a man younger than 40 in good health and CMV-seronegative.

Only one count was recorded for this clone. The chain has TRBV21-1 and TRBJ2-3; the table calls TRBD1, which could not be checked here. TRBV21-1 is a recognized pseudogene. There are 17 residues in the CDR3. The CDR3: CASTQQRGQGYTDTQYF. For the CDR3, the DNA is TGTGCCAGCACACAACAGCGGGGACAGGGTTACACAGATACGCAGTATTTT.

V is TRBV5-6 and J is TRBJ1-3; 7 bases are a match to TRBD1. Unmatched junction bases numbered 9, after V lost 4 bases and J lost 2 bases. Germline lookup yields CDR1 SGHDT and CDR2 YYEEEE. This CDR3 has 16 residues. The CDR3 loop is CASSQRTTGAGNTIYF. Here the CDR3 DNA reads TGTGCCAGCAGCCAACGGACTACAGGGGCTGGAAACACCATATATTTT.

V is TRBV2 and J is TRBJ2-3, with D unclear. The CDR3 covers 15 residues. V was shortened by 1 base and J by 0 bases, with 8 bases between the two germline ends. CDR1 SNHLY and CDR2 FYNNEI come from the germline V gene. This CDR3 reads CASSEGGISTDTQYF. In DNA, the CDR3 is TGTGCCAGCAGTGAAGGTGGCATTAGCACAGATACGCAGTATTTT.

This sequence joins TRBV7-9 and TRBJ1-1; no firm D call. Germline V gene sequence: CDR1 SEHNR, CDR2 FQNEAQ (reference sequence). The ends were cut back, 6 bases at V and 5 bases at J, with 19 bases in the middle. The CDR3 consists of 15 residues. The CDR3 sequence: CASSFSVRGRTEAFF. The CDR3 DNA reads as TGTGCCAGCAGTTTTTCGGTCCGGGGAAGGACTGAAGCTTTCTTT.

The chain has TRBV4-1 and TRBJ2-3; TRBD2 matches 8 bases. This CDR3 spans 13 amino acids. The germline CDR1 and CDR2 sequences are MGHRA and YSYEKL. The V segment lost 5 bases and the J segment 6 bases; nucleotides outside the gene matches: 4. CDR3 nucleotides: TGCGCCAGCAGCAAGCGGGGGAGCGATACGCAGTATTTT. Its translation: CASSKRGSDTQYF.

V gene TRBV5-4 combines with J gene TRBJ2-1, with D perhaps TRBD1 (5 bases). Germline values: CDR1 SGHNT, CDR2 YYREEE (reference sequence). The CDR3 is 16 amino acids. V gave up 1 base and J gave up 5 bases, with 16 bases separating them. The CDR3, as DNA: TGTGCCAGCAGCTTGCAGCGTGGGGCTGCCCACAATGAGCAGTTCTTC. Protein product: CASSLQRGAAHNEQFF.

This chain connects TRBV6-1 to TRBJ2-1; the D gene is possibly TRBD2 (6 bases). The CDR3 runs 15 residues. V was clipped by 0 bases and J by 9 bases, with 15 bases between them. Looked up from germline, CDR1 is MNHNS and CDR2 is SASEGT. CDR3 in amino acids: CASSEAEGPAGEQFF. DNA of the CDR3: TGTGCCAGCAGTGAAGCGGAGGGCCCAGCGGGTGAGCAGTTCTTC.

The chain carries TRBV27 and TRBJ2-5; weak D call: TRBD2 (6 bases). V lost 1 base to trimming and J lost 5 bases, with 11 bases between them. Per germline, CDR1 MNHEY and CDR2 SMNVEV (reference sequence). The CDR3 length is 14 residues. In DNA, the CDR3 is TGTGCCAGCAGTTTATTCGGGGGAAGCGAGACCCAGTACTTC. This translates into CASSLFGGSETQYF.

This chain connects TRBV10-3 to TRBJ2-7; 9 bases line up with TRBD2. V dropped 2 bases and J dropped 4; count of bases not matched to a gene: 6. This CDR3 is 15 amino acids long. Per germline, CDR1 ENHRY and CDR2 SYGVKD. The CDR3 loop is CAISEVRGGPYEQYF. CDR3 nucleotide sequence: TGTGCCATCAGTGAGGTGCGGGGGGGCCCTTACGAGCAGTACTTC.

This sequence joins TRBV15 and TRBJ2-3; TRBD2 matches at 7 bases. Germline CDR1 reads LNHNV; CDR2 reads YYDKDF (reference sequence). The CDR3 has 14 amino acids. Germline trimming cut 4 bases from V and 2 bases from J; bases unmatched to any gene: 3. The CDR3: CATSTSGPTDTQYF. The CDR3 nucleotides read TGTGCCACCAGCACTAGCGGTCCCACAGATACGCAGTATTTT.

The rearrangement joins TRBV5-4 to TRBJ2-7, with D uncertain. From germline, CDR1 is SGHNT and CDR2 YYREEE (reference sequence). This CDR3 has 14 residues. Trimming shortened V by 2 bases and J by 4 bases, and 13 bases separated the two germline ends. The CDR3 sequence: CASSFDPLLYEQYF. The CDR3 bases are TGTGCCAGCAGCTTCGATCCCCTACTTTACGAGCAGTACTTC.

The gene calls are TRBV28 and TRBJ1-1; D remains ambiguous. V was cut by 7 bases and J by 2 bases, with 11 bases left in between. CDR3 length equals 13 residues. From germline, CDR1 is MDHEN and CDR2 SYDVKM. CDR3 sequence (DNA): TGTGCCAGCATTTTTGGGAGCAACACTGAAGCTTTCTTT. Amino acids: CASIFGSNTEAFF.

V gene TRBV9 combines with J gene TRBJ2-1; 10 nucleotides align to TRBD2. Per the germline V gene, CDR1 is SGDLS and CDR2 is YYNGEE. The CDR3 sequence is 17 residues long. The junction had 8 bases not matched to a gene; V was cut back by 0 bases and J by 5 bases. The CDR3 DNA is TGTGCCAGCAGCGTAGGGATTCTAGCGGGAGAAGACAATGAGCAGTTCTTC. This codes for CASSVGILAGEDNEQFF.

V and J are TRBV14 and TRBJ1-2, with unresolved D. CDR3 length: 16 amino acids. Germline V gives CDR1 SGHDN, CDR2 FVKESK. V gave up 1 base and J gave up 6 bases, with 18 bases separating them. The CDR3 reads CASSQVHGIALHGYTF. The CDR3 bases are TGTGCCAGCAGCCAAGTACACGGGATCGCCTTGCATGGCTACACCTTC.

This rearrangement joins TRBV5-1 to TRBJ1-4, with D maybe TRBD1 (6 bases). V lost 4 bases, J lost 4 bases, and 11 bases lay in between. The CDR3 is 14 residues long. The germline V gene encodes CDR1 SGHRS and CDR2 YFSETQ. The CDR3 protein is CASSTDRNNEKLFF. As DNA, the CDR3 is TGCGCCAGCAGCACCGACAGGAATAATGAAAAACTGTTTTTT.

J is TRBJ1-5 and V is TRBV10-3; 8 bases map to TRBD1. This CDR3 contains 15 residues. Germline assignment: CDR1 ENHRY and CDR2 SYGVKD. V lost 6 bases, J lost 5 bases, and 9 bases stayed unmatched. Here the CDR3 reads CAISPRDRNYQPQHF. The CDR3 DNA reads TGTGCCATCAGCCCCAGGGACAGGAACTATCAGCCCCAGCATTTT.

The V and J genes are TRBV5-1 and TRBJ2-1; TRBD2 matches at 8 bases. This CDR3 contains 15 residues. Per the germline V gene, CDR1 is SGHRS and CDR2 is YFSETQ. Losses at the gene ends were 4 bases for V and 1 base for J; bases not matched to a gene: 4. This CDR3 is CASSGGRWSYNEQFF. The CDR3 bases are TGCGCCAGCAGCGGCGGGAGGTGGTCCTACAATGAGCAGTTCTTC.

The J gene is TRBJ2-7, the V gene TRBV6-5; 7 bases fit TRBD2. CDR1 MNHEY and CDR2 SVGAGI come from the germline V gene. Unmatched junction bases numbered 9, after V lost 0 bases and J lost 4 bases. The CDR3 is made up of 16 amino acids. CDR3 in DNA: TGTGCCAGCAGTTACTCTTCCGGGGAGGGCCTGTACGAGCAGTACTTC. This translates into CASSYSSGEGLYEQYF.

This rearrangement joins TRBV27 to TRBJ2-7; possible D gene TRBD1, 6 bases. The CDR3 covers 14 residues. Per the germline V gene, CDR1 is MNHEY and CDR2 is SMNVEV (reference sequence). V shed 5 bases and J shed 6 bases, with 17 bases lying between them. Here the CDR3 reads CASSDGQIPGEQYF. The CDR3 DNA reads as TGTGCCAGCAGTGATGGACAGATCCCAGGCGAGCAGTACTTC.